This T cell receptor beta chain was documented in a study of immune evolution from preneoplasia to lung adenocarcinoma (dated by TCRdb to the early 2020s). Context from the whole study: HLA loss of heterozygosity was seen in about 7.6%, 15% and 36% of AIS, MIA and ADC lesions, and in no AAH lesions. POLYSOLVER was used to infer class I HLA alleles from exome data, and LOHHLA was used to detect allele-specific HLA loss. According to the study, fewer than 130 samples went through TCR sequencing. Sample size was based on specimen availability rather than a prior power calculation. The study used immune gene expression, TCR sequencing and multiplex immunofluorescence to profile the immune contexture of lung adenocarcinoma precursors and invasive adenocarcinoma. The immune data were integrated with whole exome sequencing and methylation data obtained from the same cohort of nodules. TCR sequencing data came from about 52 patients. The overall cohort was made up of fewer than 70 patients with pulmonary nodules who had surgical resection. Resected precursor lesions (AAH, AIS, MIA) and invasive adenocarcinomas were compared with paired morphologically normal lung tissue.

Patients underwent resection in Japan or China between the mid-2010s and the late 2010s. Two lung cancer pathologists independently confirmed the histologic diagnosis of each case on H&E slides. To enrich premalignant or tumor cells for nucleic acid extraction, macro-dissection was performed after pathologic assessment. FFPE tissue was used for DNA isolation with the AllPrep DNA/RNA FFPE Kit. Study-wide findings and limitations: Normal lung had the highest top T cell clone frequencies, which appeared to decline progressively from AAH through AIS, MIA and invasive adenocarcinoma. Because all patients were from Japan and China, applicability to Western populations was uncertain. Normal lung showed the highest clonality, whereas later-stage lesions appeared to have higher T cell density and diversity but lower clonality. The highest T cell clonality was observed in KRAS-mutant nodules compared with EGFR-mutant or double wild-type lesions. Findings were based on association rather than direct causation; larger cohorts with long-term follow-up and longitudinal biopsies were deemed needed.

The immunoSEQ hsTCRbeta Kit was used to sequence TCR beta CDR3 regions from DNA. The authors' analysis ran thus. TCR sequencing data were analysed with the ImmunoSEQ Analyzer. T cell clonality was defined as 1 minus Pielou's evenness, calculated on productive rearrangements. T cell diversity was measured with the inverse Simpson index on productive templates. T cell density was TCR beta template counts normalized to usable DNA, estimated by amplifying and sequencing housekeeping genes. Two-sided Kruskal-Wallis tests were used to compare TCR metrics between histologic stages. TCRdb retrieved this table from immuneACCESS and kept in-frame rearrangements only. Not all clones are present; in checked studies, unresolved V genes account for under half, and no reason is known for the remainder. The V and J calls and the clone size are those of that table, but D and trimming were determined from the DNA. Across this sample there are some 37,000 clones, with roughly 74% seen only once. The ten top clones hold around 6.1% of the sample.

From the cysteine through the phenylalanine, the CDR3 covers 13 amino acids. CDR3 DNA is the only sequence kept; it has 39 bases, read in frame from the first base. Reading the germline V gene gives CDR1 SQVTM and CDR2 ANQGSEA. Trimming removed 4 bases from V and 5 bases from J; the gene matches leave 0 bases unexplained. This clone was recorded a few times. The specificity of this receptor is unknown. No qualities accompany the bases; no much larger clone lies one base away. The chain links TRBV29-1 with TRBJ2-3; 13 middle bases align to TRBD2. What was sequenced was FFPE invasive lung adenocarcinoma tissue. In the paper's terms, the cell subset or site label means: frankly invasive lung adenocarcinoma (ADC). This receptor was obtained from a person between 55 and 70 years old with lung adenocarcinoma. CDR3 protein: CSVGTSGRDTQYF. The nucleotides are TGCAGCGTTGGGACTAGCGGGAGAGATACGCAGTATTTT.